This section outlines one TCR beta chain sequence together with its context. This clone appeared a single time. Its specific antigen is unknown. Per-base qualities were not stored, and no clone one base away is much larger. Receptor libraries were prepared by the immunoSEQ multiplex PCR assay. TCRdb re-hosts the immuneACCESS table, in-frame sequences only. Its copies lack some clones; in the studies checked, an unresolved V gene accounts for under half of them, and the cause for the rest is not known. This sample is represented by 36,000 or so clones; about 80% of them were singletons. Of the sample, 3.8% is held by the ten largest clones. This record comes from a study of chemoradiotherapy in HPV16-positive cancers (dated by TCRdb to between 2021 and 2024). Looking at the study overall: Functional T-cell assays on cells from a couple of HPV16-positive patients defined candidate HPV-specific T-cell clones and common TCR motifs. Whether T-cell immunity against the HPV oncoproteins E6 and E7 changes during chemoradiotherapy and whether survival is affected by this immunity were examined in the study. The candidate HPV-specific TCRs and motifs were subsequently tracked in TCR repertoires obtained from 90 or so patients with HPV-related cancers.

V and J are truncated by 6 bases and 3 bases respectively, leaving an intervening sequence of 17 bases. The cysteine opens and the phenylalanine closes a CDR3 of 14 amino acids. Just the 42-base CDR3 DNA is kept, in frame starting at base 1. The germline V gene encodes CDR1 SQVTM and CDR2 ANQGSEA. Repertoires were sampled repeatedly over the course of chemoradiotherapy, so clonal expansion could be followed in the tumor microenvironment. The investigation overall reported the following: In HPV16-positive patients, expansion of HPV-responsive T cells during chemoradiotherapy was associated with improved recurrence-free survival. The functional definition of HPV-specific T cells came from only two HPV16-positive patients, and the survival association was reported for HPV16-positive patients. Expansion of candidate HPV-specific clones and E7-related TCR motifs was observed in the tumor microenvironment during treatment, whereas no such expansion was observed for non-HPV-specific T cells.

This clonotype was sampled from a human donor with HPV-associated anogenital cancer. This chain is built from TRBV29-1 and TRBJ2-5, and perhaps TRBD2 as D gene, on 5 matching bases. The specimen was blood, collected from a patient who underwent chemoradiotherapy. The DNA is TGCAGCGTGGGAGTGCAGGCGGCCGAAGAGACCCAGTACTTC. This gives the protein CSVGVQAAEETQYF.